This T cell receptor beta chain was sequenced for a study of PD-L1 blockade in urothelial cancer. V dropped 2 bases and J dropped 3 bases, with 8 bases sitting between them. This CDR3 is built from 14 residues. Germline-derived CDR1 and CDR2 are MNHNS and SASEGT. The table came from immunoSEQ multiplex PCR; TCRdb's copy has only in-frame clones and leaves some out. In the table there are some 40,000 clones, about 82% of which are singletons. The sample's time point: pretreatment peripheral blood. This specimen was PBMCs, taken around atezolizumab (anti-PD-L1) treatment. This TCR came from an elderly man with urothelial cancer. V usage is TRBV6-1 and J usage is TRBJ2-4; D is ambiguous. The CDR3, as DNA: TGTGCCAGCAGTGAAATGGCCAGCAAAAACATTCAGTACTTC. It codes for CASSEMASKNIQYF.